The 14 T cell receptor beta chains below were found in one sample sequenced in a study of monozygotic twins with inflammatory bowel disease. TCRdb re-called the 5' RACE reads; one entry per CDR3 protein, DNA not given. Its table lists a few hundred thousand distinct CDR3 sequences. The sequenced material came from blood. These receptors were obtained from a human donor with ulcerative colitis or Crohn's disease, or a healthy co-twin of an affected twin (not recorded which).

V usage is TRBV15 and J usage is TRBJ1-1; TCRdb selects TRBD1, and the lack of DNA leaves this call unchecked. This CDR3 region has 14 residues. From germline, CDR1 is LNHNV and CDR2 YYDKDF (reference sequence). The chain's CDR3 is CATSTDRGRTEAFF. Full variable domain (outside the CDR3, taken from reference TRBV15 and TRBJ1-1): DAMVIQNPRYQVTQFGKPVTLSCSQTLNHNVMYWYQQKSSQAPKLLFHYYDKDFNNEADTPDNFQSRRPNTSFCFLDIRSPGLGDTAMYLCATSTDRGRTEAFFGQGTRLTVV.

The chain employs TRBV29-1 and TRBJ2-3; with no DNA, the TCRdb D assignment of TRBD2 cannot be verified. The CDR3 length is 17 residues. The germline V gene encodes CDR1 SQVTM and CDR2 ANQGSEA. CDR3 sequence reads: CSVDPSASLRSTDTQYF.

V usage is TRBV4-3 and J usage is TRBJ1-6. CDR3 length: 16 amino acids. CDR1 is LGHNA and CDR2 is YSLEER in the germline V gene. Here the CDR3 reads CASSQDRGDQNSPLHF.

The chain carries TRBV20-1 and TRBJ1-6; TCRdb indicates TRBD1, and absent DNA this call remains unverified. This CDR3 has 15 amino acids. CDR1 and CDR2 from the germline V gene are DFQATT and SNEGSKA (reference sequence). The CDR3 is CSAREPGQGDSPLHF.

The V call is TRBV4-2, the J call TRBJ2-2. CDR3 length: 17 residues. Germline V gene data show CDR1 as LGHNA and CDR2 as YNFKEQ. CDR3 residues: CASSQEQGLFNTGELFF.

The CDR3 sequence is CASSAPPGLAGEEQYF. V and J are TRBV7-2 and TRBJ2-7; checking the TCRdb D call of TRBD2 is not possible without DNA. CDR1 SGHTA and CDR2 FQGNSA come from the germline V gene. This CDR3 is 16 amino acids long.

The J gene is TRBJ2-6, the V gene TRBV2. Germline V gene data show CDR1 as SNHLY and CDR2 as FYNNEI. The CDR3 loop spans 16 amino acids. The CDR3 protein is CASRSATAAGANVLTF.

The chain recombines TRBV29-1 with TRBJ2-1. The CDR3 spans 14 residues. CDR1 SQVTM and CDR2 ANQGSEA come from the germline V gene. The CDR3 spells CSVVRGIPYNEQFF.

V and J are TRBV5-1 and TRBJ1-6; the TCRdb D gene call, TRBD1, has no DNA to confirm it. Germline CDR1 SGHRS, CDR2 YFSETQ. There are 17 residues in the CDR3. CDR3 loop: CASSYNTGGARNSPLHF.

The rearrangement links TRBV5-6 to TRBJ1-1; TCRdb gives TRBD1 as the D gene, but with no DNA this cannot be confirmed. CDR3 length: 18 amino acids. Germline values: CDR1 SGHDT, CDR2 YYEEEE. The CDR3 sequence is CASSPPPGWGVRNTEAFF.

This chain uses TRBV7-2 with TRBJ1-3. CDR3 size: 12 residues. Germline lookup yields CDR1 SGHTA and CDR2 FQGNSA. The CDR3: CASRRSGNTIYF.

This rearrangement joins TRBV4-3 to TRBJ1-4. CDR3 length: 13 residues. Germline V gene data show CDR1 as LGHNA and CDR2 as YSLEER. CDR3: CASSQDRSEKLFF.

This chain connects TRBV29-1 to TRBJ2-7; with no DNA, the TCRdb D assignment of TRBD1 cannot be verified. CDR1 and CDR2 (germline): SQVTM, ANQGSEA. The CDR3 totals 15 residues. The CDR3 reads CSVSPGGPSSYEQYF.

V gene TRBV18 combines with J gene TRBJ1-1; TCRdb's assignment of TRBD1 cannot be checked, as there is no DNA. The CDR3 loop spans 18 amino acids. Germline CDR1 is KGHSH and CDR2 is LQKENI. The chain's CDR3 is CASSAYRDRGLLDTEAFF.